Shown below are 32 T cell receptor beta chains from a single sample sequenced in a study of response to subunit inactivated influenza vaccine. MiXCR was run by TCRdb on the RT-PCR reads, yielding one entry per CDR3 protein. The repertoire holds fewer than 250,000 distinct CDR3 sequences, with approximately 14% as singletons. The sample consisted of CD8+ T cells sorted from PBMCs, taken around 5 days after vaccination. All receptors derive from a man aged 45 to 65 who received an inactivated influenza vaccine.

This clonotype was found many times. This rearrangement joins TRBV20-1 to TRBJ1-5, with D possibly TRBD1 on 5 matching bases. Germline CDR1 DFQATT, CDR2 SNEGSKA (reference sequence). The CDR3 consists of 17 residues. Trimming cost V 4 bases and J 4 bases, with 23 bases left between them. In nucleotides, the CDR3 is TGCAGTGCTATAAGCCGGGCCCAGGGCCTGGGGAATCAGCCCCAGCATTTT. Translated, it gives CSAISRAQGLGNQPQHF.

The rearrangement links TRBV7-9 to TRBJ2-7; no firm D call. Germline V gene data show CDR1 as SEHNR and CDR2 as FQNEAQ (reference sequence). V lost 6 bases and J 5 bases, leaving 11 bases between the germline ends. The CDR3 contains 12 residues. CDR3 residues: CASSPQIDEQYF. The CDR3 nucleotides are TGTGCCAGCAGTCCACAAATCGACGAGCAGTACTTC.

The chain is built from TRBV12-3 or TRBV12-4 and TRBJ2-1; 9 bases map to TRBD2. The CDR3 runs 15 residues. The V and J ends lost 7 bases and 6 bases, in that order; junction bases with no gene match: 10. The CDR3 loop is CASTRGGRDGNEQFF. The CDR3 DNA is TGTGCCAGCACCAGAGGCGGGAGGGATGGCAATGAGCAGTTCTTC.

This clonotype was picked up a small number of times. The V and J genes are TRBV6-5 and TRBJ2-5; tentatively, D is TRBD2 (6 bases). CDR3 size: 14 residues. V dropped 4 bases and J dropped 2 bases, with 11 bases sitting between them. Germline V gives CDR1 MNHEY, CDR2 SVGAGI. The CDR3 DNA follows: TGTGCCAGCAGTTTAGCGGAATTGCAAGAGACCCAGTACTTC. As protein: CASSLAELQETQYF.

The chain joins TRBV7-8 to TRBJ2-5; 15 bases agree with TRBD2. CDR1 and CDR2 from the germline V gene are SGHVS and FQNEAQ. J gave up 4 bases and V 2 bases, and 2 bases lay outside the gene matches. This CDR3 region has 16 residues. The CDR3 region has the DNA TGTGCCAGCAGCTTAAGGACTAGCGGGGGGGGAGAGACCCAGTACTTC. It encodes CASSLRTSGGGETQYF.

This clonotype has only a few counts. V usage is TRBV5-4 and J usage is TRBJ2-3, with a tentative D call TRBD1 (6 bases). Germline CDR1 is SGHNT and CDR2 is YYREEE (reference sequence). This CDR3 spans 15 amino acids. Trimming pared 1 base from V and 5 bases from J, leaving 14 bases between. The CDR3 loop is CASSLYTGKLDTQYF. The CDR3 DNA follows: TGTGCCAGCAGCTTGTATACAGGGAAACTAGATACGCAGTATTTT.

This clonotype was detected a few times. The J gene is TRBJ2-7, the V gene TRBV10-3; D perhaps matches TRBD1 (5 bases). The CDR3 runs 15 residues. Germline CDR1 reads ENHRY; CDR2 reads SYGVKD. Trimming removed 0 bases at V and 3 bases at J, with 12 bases between. CDR3 residues: CAISESTGGFYEQYF. CDR3 DNA sequence: TGTGCCATCAGTGAGTCTACAGGTGGGTTCTACGAGCAGTACTTC.

CDR3 bases: TGTGCCAGCAGCTTAGGTTGGGGCAGGGAACGGGAGACCCAGTACTTC. Amino acid sequence: CASSLGWGRERETQYF. This chain uses TRBV7-9 with TRBJ2-5; tentatively, D is TRBD1 (5 bases). Germline V gene sequence: CDR1 SEHNR, CDR2 FQNEAQ (reference sequence). The CDR3 sequence is 16 residues long. Trimming took off 1 base at V and 5 bases at J, with 17 bases between the two ends. The whole variable domain, filled in from reference TRBV7-9 and TRBJ2-5, reads DTGVSQNPRHKITKRGQNVTFRCDPISEHNRLYWYRQTLGQGPEFLTYFQNEAQLEKSRLLSDRFSAERPKGSFSTLEIQRTEQGDSAMYLCASSLGWGRERETQYFGPGTRLLVL.

This clonotype appeared a few times. The V and J genes are TRBV30 and TRBJ2-1; D is ambiguous. Germline CDR1 and CDR2: GTSNPN and SVGIG (reference sequence). CDR3 length: 13 residues. Between the trimmed V and J ends, which lost 4 bases and 5 bases, there was a span of 12 bases. CDR3 sequence: CAWMVRNHNEQFF. Written as DNA, the CDR3 is TGTGCCTGGATGGTACGGAACCACAATGAGCAGTTCTTC. The complete variable domain, with remaining parts taken from reference TRBV30 and TRBJ2-1, reads SQTIHQWPATLVQPVGSPLSLECTVEGTSNPNLYWYRQAAGRGLQLLFYSVGIGQISSEVPQNLSASRPQDRQFILSSKKLLLSDSGFYLCAWMVRNHNEQFFGPGTRLTVL.

The rearrangement links TRBV19 to TRBJ2-2, with TRBD1 matching 8 bases. The CDR3 is 14 amino acids. V shed 5 bases and J 5 bases; nucleotides not matched to a gene: 4. Per germline, CDR1 LNHDA and CDR2 SQIVND (reference sequence). CDR3 residues: CASSATGGTGELFF. CDR3 sequence (DNA): TGTGCCAGTAGTGCAACAGGGGGGACCGGGGAGCTGTTTTTT.

This clonotype was seen a handful of times. V is TRBV15 and J is TRBJ1-1; 9 bases line up with TRBD1. Trimming took 4 bases from V and 0 from J; bases not matched to a gene: 6. This CDR3 has 16 residues. Germline CDR1 and CDR2: LNHNV and YYDKDF (reference sequence). The CDR3 DNA reads as TGTGCCACCAGCATCGGGACAGGGTCCATGAACACTGAAGCTTTCTTT. Its protein is CATSIGTGSMNTEAFF.

V is TRBV20-1 and J is TRBJ2-1, with no clear D. Germline values: CDR1 DFQATT, CDR2 SNEGSKA (reference sequence). The CDR3 consists of 11 residues. V was clipped by 3 bases and J by 10 bases, with 10 bases between them. Written as DNA, the CDR3 is TGCAGTGCTAGGTCGCCGCAGGAGCAGTTCTTC. It translates to CSARSPQEQFF.

This chain joins TRBV2 and TRBJ2-3; TRBD1 matches at 8 bases. Per germline, CDR1 SNHLY and CDR2 FYNNEI. Trimming cost V 6 bases and J 3 bases; bases outside gene matches: 11. The CDR3 sequence is 16 residues long. The CDR3 sequence: CASSIGQGGLTDTQYF. The CDR3 coding sequence is TGTGCCAGCAGCATAGGACAGGGAGGACTTACAGATACGCAGTATTTT. The entire variable domain, with the rest obtained from reference TRBV2 and TRBJ2-3, is as follows: EPEVTQTPSHQVTQMGQEVILRCVPISNHLYFYWYRQILGQKVEFLVSFYNNEISEKSEIFDDQFSVERPDGSNFTLKIRSTKLEDSAMYFCASSIGQGGLTDTQYFGPGTRLTVL.

This clonotype was seen a handful of times. This chain uses TRBV12-3 or TRBV12-4 with TRBJ2-2, with 13 nucleotides matching TRBD2. The CDR3 totals 17 residues. After removal of 5 bases from V and 5 bases from J, the junction contained 8 bases not matched to a gene. Written as DNA, the CDR3 is TGTGCCAGCAGTCCCGGACTAGCGGGGGCCACGACCGGGGAGCTGTTTTTT. Translating it yields CASSPGLAGATTGELFF.

This clonotype was seen a handful of times. The chain combines TRBV19 with TRBJ2-2; no clear D. Trimming left V 5 bases short and J 5 bases short, with 15 bases between. This CDR3 comprises 15 residues. From germline, CDR1 is LNHDA and CDR2 SQIVND (reference sequence). This CDR3 is CASSSRRSGTGELFF. In DNA form, the CDR3 reads TGTGCCAGTAGTTCGCGGCGAAGTGGGACCGGGGAGCTGTTTTTT.

The chain employs TRBV5-1 and TRBJ2-2; possibly TRBD1 for D (5 bases). Germline loops: CDR1 SGHRS, CDR2 YFSETQ. V lost 1 base to trimming and J lost 1 base, with 11 bases between them. This CDR3 region has 16 residues. The CDR3 reads CASSLPQGMNTGELFF. CDR3 nucleotides: TGCGCCAGCAGCTTGCCGCAGGGAATGAACACCGGGGAGCTGTTTTTT. The full variable domain, its missing parts supplied by reference TRBV5-1 and TRBJ2-2, is KAGVTQTPRYLIKTRGQQVTLSCSPISGHRSVSWYQQTPGQGLQFLFEYFSETQRNKGNFPGRFSGRQFSNSRSEMNVSTLELGDSALYLCASSLPQGMNTGELFFGEGSRLTVL.

This chain uses TRBV2 with TRBJ2-1; 12 bases match TRBD2. Germline loops: CDR1 SNHLY, CDR2 FYNNEI. This CDR3 comprises 17 residues. With 6 bases clipped from V and 6 bases from J, the junction kept 12 bases outside the gene matches. The CDR3 spells CASRRIGLAGPSNEQFF. In nucleotides, the CDR3 is TGTGCCAGCAGGCGCATCGGACTAGCGGGACCCAGCAATGAGCAGTTCTTC. Together with reference TRBV2 and TRBJ2-1, the CDR3 gives the full variable domain: EPEVTQTPSHQVTQMGQEVILRCVPISNHLYFYWYRQILGQKVEFLVSFYNNEISEKSEIFDDQFSVERPDGSNFTLKIRSTKLEDSAMYFCASRRIGLAGPSNEQFFGPGTRLTVL.

This clonotype was counted only a few times. This chain links TRBV20-1 with TRBJ2-5; 10 positions match TRBD2. V shed 5 bases and J 5 bases; nucleotides not matched to a gene: 11. This CDR3 comprises 15 residues. Germline CDR1 reads DFQATT; CDR2 reads SNEGSKA (reference sequence). The CDR3 is CSAESPGLAWETQYF. DNA for the CDR3: TGCAGTGCTGAATCTCCGGGACTAGCGTGGGAGACCCAGTACTTC.

This clonotype was detected a few times. The chain recombines TRBV28 with TRBJ2-1, with D possibly matching TRBD1 (5 bases). CDR3 size: 14 residues. Germline CDR1 MDHEN, CDR2 SYDVKM. V lost 3 bases and J 13 bases, leaving 19 bases between the germline ends. This CDR3 reads CASSFITGRQSQFF. The CDR3 nucleotides are TGTGCCAGCAGTTTTATAACGGGTAGACAGAGTCAGTTCTTC.

The chain carries TRBV24-1 and TRBJ2-4, with D perhaps matching TRBD1 (5 bases). CDR3 length: 13 residues. V lost 0 bases to trimming and J lost 12 bases, with 11 bases between them. Germline loops: CDR1 KGHDR, CDR2 SFDVKD. The CDR3 protein is CATSDLQDKTQYF. In DNA, the CDR3 is TGTGCCACCAGTGATTTGCAGGACAAAACTCAGTACTTC.

The V call is TRBV7-9, the J call TRBJ1-4; no reliable D call. This CDR3 contains 13 residues. V dropped 3 bases and J dropped 5 bases, with 7 bases sitting between them. Germline assignment: CDR1 SEHNR and CDR2 FQNEAQ (reference sequence). CDR3 in DNA: TGTGCCAGCAGCTTGAACCGCAATGAAAAACTGTTTTTT. Amino acids: CASSLNRNEKLFF.

This clonotype was found a few times. The rearrangement links TRBV3-1 to TRBJ1-4, with D possibly matching TRBD1 (5 bases). Trimming shortened V by 5 bases and J by 5 bases, and 15 bases separated the two germline ends. Germline CDR1 LGHDT, CDR2 YNNKEL (reference sequence). The CDR3 consists of 15 residues. CDR3 nucleotide sequence: TGTGCCAGCAGCGGACGGCAGGGACTAAATGAAAAACTGTTTTTT. Translated, it gives CASSGRQGLNEKLFF.

This clonotype was counted at least ten times. This sequence joins TRBV4-1 and TRBJ1-1, with D uncertain. V was clipped by 3 bases and J by 1 base, with 12 bases between them. The CDR3 has 15 amino acids. Germline loops: CDR1 MGHRA, CDR2 YSYEKL. CDR3 sequence (DNA): TGCGCCAGCAGCCAGACTACAGTGAGGAACACTGAAGCTTTCTTT. Translation gives CASSQTTVRNTEAFF.

This clonotype was observed a handful of times. The V call is TRBV29-1, the J call TRBJ2-1; D possibly uses TRBD1 or TRBD2 (5 bases each). Per germline, CDR1 SQVTM and CDR2 ANQGSEA. With 1 base removed from V and 4 bases from J, the gap between germline ends came to 8 bases. The CDR3 loop spans 13 amino acids. The DNA for the CDR3 is TGCAGCGTTGAAGGGGGACGGTACAATGAGCAGTTCTTC. Amino acids: CSVEGGRYNEQFF.

This clonotype was observed a handful of times. The CDR3 loop is CASRSRDRGPLNTEAFF. In DNA form, the CDR3 reads TGTGCCAGTAGAAGTCGGGACAGGGGGCCTCTGAACACTGAAGCTTTCTTT. The rearrangement links TRBV19 to TRBJ1-1; 12 bases agree with TRBD1. The junction had 8 bases not matched to a gene; V was cut back by 6 bases and J by 0 bases. This CDR3 has 17 amino acids. CDR1 is LNHDA, CDR2 SQIVND, per germline (reference sequence).

The V call is TRBV4-3, the J call TRBJ2-1; D is uncertain. The CDR3 is 11 amino acids. Germline assignment: CDR1 LGHNA and CDR2 YSLEER. V lost 1 base to trimming and J lost 10 bases, with 5 bases between them. In DNA form, the CDR3 reads TGCGCCAGCAGCCAAGGCTGGGAGCAGTTCTTC. This translates into CASSQGWEQFF.

This clonotype was found many times. The V call is TRBV28, the J call TRBJ1-5; D remains ambiguous. V lost 2 bases and J lost 6, with 11 bases in between. Germline V lookup: CDR1 MDHEN, CDR2 SYDVKM. The CDR3 spans 14 residues. The CDR3 here is CASSLAGEVQPQHF. The CDR3 nucleotides read TGTGCCAGCAGTTTAGCCGGGGAGGTTCAGCCCCAGCATTTT. Drawing the rest from reference TRBV28 and TRBJ1-5, the complete variable domain is DVKVTQSSRYLVKRTGEKVFLECVQDMDHENMFWYRQDPGLGLRLIYFSYDVKMKEKGDIPEGYSVSREKKERFSLILESASTNQTSMYLCASSLAGEVQPQHFGDGTRLSIL.

The rearrangement uses TRBV20-1 and TRBJ1-6, with 9 nucleotides matching TRBD1. This CDR3 has 14 amino acids. V gave up 3 bases and J gave up 8 bases; unmatched junction bases: 5. Germline CDR1 DFQATT, CDR2 SNEGSKA (reference sequence). CDR3 DNA sequence: TGCAGTGCTAGTAGAGGGACAGGGTATTCACCCCTCCACTTT. Translation gives CSASRGTGYSPLHF.

The sample holds many counts of this clonotype. An end of the junction differs from the germline gene, which may be a read error. The rearrangement links TRBV7-8 to TRBJ2-1; maybe TRBD2 (6 bases). The CDR3 is made up of 15 amino acids. Germline V CDR1 and CDR2: SGHVS, FQNEAQ. The CDR3 bases are TGTGCCAGCAGCATAGCGGCCAGCTCCTACAATGAGCAGTTCTTC. Translation gives CASSIAASSYNEQFF. The full variable domain, completed using reference TRBV7-8 and TRBJ2-1, is GAGVSQSPRYKVAKRGQDVALRCDPISGHVSLFWYQQALGQGPEFLTYFQNEAQLDKSGLPSDRFFAERPEGSVSTLKIQRTQQEDSAVYLCASSIAASSYNEQFFGPGTRLTVL.

The chain combines TRBV27 with TRBJ2-2, with D perhaps TRBD2 (6 bases). Germline values: CDR1 MNHEY, CDR2 SMNVEV (reference sequence). V was shortened by 5 bases and J by 8 bases, with 15 bases between the two germline ends. The CDR3 runs to 14 residues. The CDR3 nucleotides read TGTGCCAGCAGTGGGACTGTCCGTCCGGGGGAGCTGTTTTTT. It yields the protein CASSGTVRPGELFF.

This clonotype was seen repeatedly, ten times or more. V usage is TRBV4-3 and J usage is TRBJ1-6, with a weak D call TRBD1 (6 bases). The CDR3 loop spans 16 amino acids. V was cut by 1 base and J by 7 bases, with 14 bases left in between. Looked up from germline, CDR1 is LGHNA and CDR2 is YSLEER. CDR3 in DNA: TGCGCCAGCAGCCAAGCATGGGGGCAGGTGAATTCACCCCTCCACTTT. Protein: CASSQAWGQVNSPLHF.

This sequence joins TRBV7-9 and TRBJ2-1; tentative D call: TRBD1 (5 bases). From germline, CDR1 is SEHNR and CDR2 FQNEAQ (reference sequence). The V end was cut by 6 bases, the J end by 12 bases, with 15 bases between. This CDR3 comprises 12 residues. CDR3 region: CASRVGVQGQFF. The CDR3 bases are TGTGCCAGCAGGGTAGGAGTCCAGGGGCAGTTCTTC.